What follows is one T cell receptor beta chain and its context. The sample originates from a study of technical replicates of blood from a handful of donors. The data were produced by immunoSEQ multiplex PCR, yet TCRdb's version contains in-frame clones alone and is incomplete. The repertoire holds 45,000 to 55,000 clones, with roughly 95% as singletons. Trimming shortened V by 5 bases and J by 2 bases, and 13 bases separated the two germline ends. Germline assignment: CDR1 SGHTA and CDR2 FQGNSA. The CDR3 runs to 14 residues. The receptor was isolated from a human donor in good health. The sample comprised T cells isolated from PBMCs. The chain couples TRBV7-2 to TRBJ2-7, with D perhaps matching TRBD2 (6 bases). In DNA form, the CDR3 reads TGTGCCAGCAGCGAAACTAGCTCTACCTACGAGCAGTACTTC. Translating gives CASSETSSTYEQYF.